The 14 T cell receptor beta chains listed next were all sequenced from one sample in a study of T cell repertoires in cytomegalovirus infection. TCRdb reanalysed the reads using MiXCR and keeps one entry per CDR3 protein. The table lists about 180,000 distinct CDR3 sequences, approximately 18% of them singletons, with under 30% in the top ten. The sample taken for sequencing was CD8+ T cells from PBMCs. The receptors were sampled from a human donor in good health (CMV status not recorded). Some clones in this sample may be carry-over from other donors' samples.

This clonotype has only a few counts. V gene TRBV2 combines with J gene TRBJ1-1; D remains ambiguous. The CDR3 is 11 amino acids. In germline, CDR1 is SNHLY, CDR2 FYNNEI. The V end was cut by 8 bases, the J end by 1 base, with 5 bases between. The CDR3 bases are TGTGCCAGCCCAACGAACACTGAAGCTTTCTTT. Protein product: CASPTNTEAFF. Combining the CDR3 with reference TRBV2 and TRBJ1-1 gives the whole variable domain EPEVTQTPSHQVTQMGQEVILRCVPISNHLYFYWYRQILGQKVEFLVSFYNNEISEKSEIFDDQFSVERPDGSNFTLKIRSTKLEDSAMYFCASPTNTEAFFGQGTRLTVV.

The genes are TRBV5-1 and TRBJ2-7; possible D gene TRBD2, 6 bases. The CDR3 loop spans 16 amino acids. V lost 0 bases to trimming and J lost 0 bases, with 13 bases between them. Germline V CDR1 and CDR2: SGHRS, YFSETQ. CDR3 residues: CASSLDQGGISYEQYF. In DNA, the CDR3 is TGCGCCAGCAGCTTGGATCAGGGAGGAATCTCCTACGAGCAGTACTTC.

The chain employs TRBV7-6 and TRBJ2-1; the match to TRBD2 covers 7 bases. Unmatched junction bases numbered 11, after V lost 5 bases and J lost 4 bases. CDR3 length equals 16 residues. Germline V lookup: CDR1 SGHVS, CDR2 FNYEAQ. The CDR3 reads CASSRDYSSEYNEQFF. CDR3 coding DNA: TGTGCCAGCAGCCGGGACTACTCATCGGAATACAATGAGCAGTTCTTC.

This clonotype was picked up a small number of times. V and J are TRBV27 and TRBJ2-1; 11 nucleotides line up with TRBD2. This CDR3 spans 20 amino acids. Germline values: CDR1 MNHEY, CDR2 SMNVEV (reference sequence). With V trimmed by 0 bases and J by 4 bases, 14 bases remained unmatched. This CDR3 reads CASSLSDGDSGGAGYNEQFF. The CDR3, as DNA: TGTGCCAGCAGTTTATCGGATGGGGATAGCGGGGGGGCGGGTTACAATGAGCAGTTCTTC.

The chain couples TRBV10-1 to TRBJ2-3, with D uncertain. Germline CDR1 is WNHNN and CDR2 is SYGVQD (reference sequence). The CDR3 totals 14 residues. Between the trimmed V and J ends, which lost 2 bases and 4 bases, there was a span of 10 bases. The CDR3 spells CASSEETKPDTQYF. CDR3 DNA sequence: TGCGCCAGCAGTGAGGAAACGAAACCAGATACGCAGTATTTT.

This clonotype appeared a few times. The chain joins TRBV27 to TRBJ1-2; D remains ambiguous. The ends were cut back, 3 bases at V and 4 bases at J, with 21 bases in the middle. Germline CDR1 reads MNHEY; CDR2 reads SMNVEV (reference sequence). The CDR3 length is 17 residues. This chain's CDR3 is CASSFAVIPNQLYGYTF. As DNA, the CDR3 is TGTGCCAGCAGTTTTGCAGTTATACCTAACCAACTCTATGGCTACACCTTC.

In this sample, this clonotype turned up many times. The V and J genes are TRBV7-2 and TRBJ2-5; D uncertain. The germline V gene encodes CDR1 SGHTA and CDR2 FQGNSA. Trimming left V 5 bases short and J 3 bases short, with 4 bases between. The CDR3 contains 11 residues. This CDR3 is CASSREETQYF. CDR3 bases: TGTGCCAGCAGCCGCGAAGAGACCCAGTACTTC.

This clonotype was detected only a few times. The CDR3 loop is CASSATGEFQETQYF. The CDR3 bases are TGTGCCAGCAGTGCTACAGGGGAATTCCAAGAGACCCAGTACTTC. V gene TRBV7-2 combines with J gene TRBJ2-5; the match to TRBD1 covers 7 bases. In germline, CDR1 is SGHTA, CDR2 FQGNSA. The CDR3 runs 15 residues. Losses at the gene ends were 6 bases for V and 1 base for J; bases not matched to a gene: 8.

This chain links TRBV20-1 with TRBJ1-5, with TRBD1 matching 8 bases. The CDR3 is made up of 14 amino acids. Germline V gives CDR1 DFQATT, CDR2 SNEGSKA (reference sequence). V lost 1 base to trimming and J lost 4 bases; unmatched junction nucleotides: 3. The CDR3 reads CSARAGGLNQPQHF. In DNA, the CDR3 is TGCAGTGCTAGAGCAGGGGGCCTGAATCAGCCCCAGCATTTT.

The genes are TRBV10-3 and TRBJ2-7, with 8 nucleotides matching TRBD1. Trimming cost V 0 bases and J 6 bases; bases outside gene matches: 4. The V gene's germline CDR1 is ENHRY and CDR2 SYGVKD. The CDR3 runs to 14 residues. The CDR3 is CAISESDRDGEQYF. CDR3 in DNA: TGTGCCATCAGTGAGTCGGACAGGGACGGCGAGCAGTACTTC.

This clonotype showed up just a few times. CDR3 region: CASRQGEHNSPLHF. The CDR3 DNA is TGTGCCAGCAGGCAGGGCGAGCATAATTCACCCCTCCACTTT. V gene TRBV2 combines with J gene TRBJ1-6; D possibly corresponds to TRBD1 (5 bases). This CDR3 has 14 residues. Germline CDR1 SNHLY, CDR2 FYNNEI. The V end lost 6 bases, the J end lost 5 bases, and 11 bases lay between the germline ends.

The genes are TRBV7-6 and TRBJ2-5, with D possibly TRBD1 on 5 matching bases. With 8 bases removed from V and 2 bases from J, the gap between germline ends came to 12 bases. The CDR3 runs 13 residues. Germline CDR1 is SGHVS and CDR2 is FNYEAQ. DNA of the CDR3: TGTGCCAGCCAGGGCCCCAGACAAGAGACCCAGTACTTC. As protein: CASQGPRQETQYF.

This clonotype was detected a few times. The genes are TRBV29-1 and TRBJ1-2; the match to TRBD1 covers 9 bases. Germline values: CDR1 SQVTM, CDR2 ANQGSEA. This CDR3 has 13 amino acids. After removal of 7 bases from V and 1 base from J, the junction contained 4 bases not matched to a gene. CDR3 in amino acids: CSAQGARNYGYTF. The CDR3 nucleotides are TGCAGCGCACAGGGGGCTCGTAACTATGGCTACACCTTC.

This clonotype showed up just a few times. The CDR3 coding sequence is TGTGCCAGCAGGCAAGATTCAAACTCTGGAAACACCATATATTTT. Protein sequence: CASRQDSNSGNTIYF. The chain recombines TRBV28 with TRBJ1-3; D unclear. V lost 6 bases to trimming and J lost 0 bases, with 12 bases between them. Germline CDR1 MDHEN, CDR2 SYDVKM. The CDR3 spans 15 residues.